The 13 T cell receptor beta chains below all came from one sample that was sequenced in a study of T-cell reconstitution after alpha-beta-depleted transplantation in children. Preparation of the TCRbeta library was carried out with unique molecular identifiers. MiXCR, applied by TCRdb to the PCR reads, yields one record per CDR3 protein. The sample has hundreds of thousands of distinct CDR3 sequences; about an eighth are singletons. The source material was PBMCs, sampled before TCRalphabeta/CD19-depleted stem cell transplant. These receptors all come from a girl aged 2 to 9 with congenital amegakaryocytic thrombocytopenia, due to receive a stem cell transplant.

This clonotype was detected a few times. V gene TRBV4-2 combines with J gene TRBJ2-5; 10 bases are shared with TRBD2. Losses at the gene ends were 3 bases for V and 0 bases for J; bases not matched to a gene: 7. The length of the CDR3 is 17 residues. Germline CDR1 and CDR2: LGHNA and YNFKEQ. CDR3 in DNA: TGTGCCAGCAGCCACCTAAATAGCGGGGGGTACCAAGAGACCCAGTACTTC. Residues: CASSHLNSGGYQETQYF.

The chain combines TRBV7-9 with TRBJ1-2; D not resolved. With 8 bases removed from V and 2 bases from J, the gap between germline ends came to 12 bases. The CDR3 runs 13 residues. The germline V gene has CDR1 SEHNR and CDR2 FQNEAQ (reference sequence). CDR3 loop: CASGTDLNYGYTF. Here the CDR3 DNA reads TGTGCCAGCGGTACAGACCTCAACTATGGCTACACCTTC.

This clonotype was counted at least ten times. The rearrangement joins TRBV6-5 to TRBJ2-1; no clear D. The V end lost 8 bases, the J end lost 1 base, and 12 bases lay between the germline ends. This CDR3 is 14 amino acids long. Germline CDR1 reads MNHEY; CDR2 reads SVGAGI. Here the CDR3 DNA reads TGTGCCAGCGGCCGGTTGTGGTCCTACAATGAGCAGTTCTTC. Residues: CASGRLWSYNEQFF.

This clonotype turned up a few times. The CDR3 DNA reads TGTGCCAGCAGCTCGATTTCCAGGGGATCTACCTACAATGAGCAGTTCTTC. Residues: CASSSISRGSTYNEQFF. The rearrangement joins TRBV3-1 to TRBJ2-1, with D maybe TRBD1 (6 bases). V lost 5 bases and J lost 2, with 19 bases in between. The germline V gene has CDR1 LGHDT and CDR2 YNNKEL (reference sequence). This CDR3 spans 17 amino acids.

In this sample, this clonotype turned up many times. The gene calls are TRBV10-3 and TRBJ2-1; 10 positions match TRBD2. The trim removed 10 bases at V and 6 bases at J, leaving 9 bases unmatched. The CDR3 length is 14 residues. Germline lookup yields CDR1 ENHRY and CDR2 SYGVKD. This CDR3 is CATGASGSGNEQFF. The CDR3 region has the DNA TGTGCCACCGGAGCTAGCGGGAGTGGCAATGAGCAGTTCTTC.

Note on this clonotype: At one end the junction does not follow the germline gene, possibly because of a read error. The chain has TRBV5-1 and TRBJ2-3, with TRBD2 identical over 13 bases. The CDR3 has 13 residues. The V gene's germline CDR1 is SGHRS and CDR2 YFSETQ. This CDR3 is CASSPGTSGDKFF. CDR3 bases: TGCGCCAGCAGCCCCGGGACTAGCGGGGACAAGTTTTTT.

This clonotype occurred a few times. CDR3 coding DNA: TGCAGCGCAATCGACAGGGCTCACGACACTGAAGCTTTCTTT. Its protein is CSAIDRAHDTEAFF. The chain employs TRBV29-1 and TRBJ1-1, with 7 bases fitting TRBD1. V dropped 7 bases and J dropped 3; count of bases not matched to a gene: 11. In germline, CDR1 is SQVTM, CDR2 ANQGSEA. The CDR3 totals 14 residues. The whole variable domain, remainder taken from reference TRBV29-1 and TRBJ1-1, is SAVISQKPSRDICQRGTSLTIQCQVDSQVTMMFWYRQQPGQSLTLIATANQGSEATYESGFVIDKFPISRPNLTFSTLTVSNMSPEDSSIYLCSAIDRAHDTEAFFGQGTRLTVV.

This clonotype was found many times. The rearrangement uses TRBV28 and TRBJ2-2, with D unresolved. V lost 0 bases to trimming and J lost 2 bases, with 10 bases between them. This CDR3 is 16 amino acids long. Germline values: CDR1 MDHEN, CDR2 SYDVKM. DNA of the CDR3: TGTGCCAGCAGTTTATGGTGGCACAGCAACACCGGGGAGCTGTTTTTT. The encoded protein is CASSLWWHSNTGELFF. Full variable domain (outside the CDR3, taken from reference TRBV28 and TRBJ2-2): DVKVTQSSRYLVKRTGEKVFLECVQDMDHENMFWYRQDPGLGLRLIYFSYDVKMKEKGDIPEGYSVSREKKERFSLILESASTNQTSMYLCASSLWWHSNTGELFFGEGSRLTVL.

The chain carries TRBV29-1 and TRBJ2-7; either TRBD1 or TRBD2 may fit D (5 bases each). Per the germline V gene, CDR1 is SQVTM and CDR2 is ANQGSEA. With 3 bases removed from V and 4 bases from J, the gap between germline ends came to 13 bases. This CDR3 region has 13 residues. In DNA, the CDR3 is TGCAGCGTTGAGGTGGCAGGGACGTACGAGCAGTACTTC. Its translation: CSVEVAGTYEQYF.

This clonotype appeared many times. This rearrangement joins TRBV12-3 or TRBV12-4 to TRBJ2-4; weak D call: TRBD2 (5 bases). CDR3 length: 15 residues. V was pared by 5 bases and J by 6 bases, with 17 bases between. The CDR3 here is CASSPSVPRGNIQYF. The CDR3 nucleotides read TGTGCCAGCAGTCCCTCGGTTCCACGGGGAAACATTCAGTACTTC.

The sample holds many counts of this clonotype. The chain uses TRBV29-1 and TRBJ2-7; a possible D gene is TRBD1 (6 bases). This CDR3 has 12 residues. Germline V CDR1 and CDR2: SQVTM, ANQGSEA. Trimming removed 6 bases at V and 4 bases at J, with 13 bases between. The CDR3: CSVGDILYEQYF. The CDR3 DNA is TGCAGCGTCGGGGACATCTTATACGAGCAGTACTTC.

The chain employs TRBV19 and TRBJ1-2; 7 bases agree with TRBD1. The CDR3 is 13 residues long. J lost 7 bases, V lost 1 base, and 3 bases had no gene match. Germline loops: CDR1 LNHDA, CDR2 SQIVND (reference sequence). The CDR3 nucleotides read TGTGCCAGTAGTATAGGACAGGGAGGTGGCTACACCTTC. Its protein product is CASSIGQGGGYTF.

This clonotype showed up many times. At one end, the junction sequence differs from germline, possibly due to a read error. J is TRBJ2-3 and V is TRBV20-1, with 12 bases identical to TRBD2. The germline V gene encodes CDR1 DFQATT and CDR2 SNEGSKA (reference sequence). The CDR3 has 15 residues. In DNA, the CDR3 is TGCAGTGTTAGACCGGCTAGCGGGAGGGGGGATACGCAGTATTTT. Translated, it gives CSVRPASGRGDTQYF.